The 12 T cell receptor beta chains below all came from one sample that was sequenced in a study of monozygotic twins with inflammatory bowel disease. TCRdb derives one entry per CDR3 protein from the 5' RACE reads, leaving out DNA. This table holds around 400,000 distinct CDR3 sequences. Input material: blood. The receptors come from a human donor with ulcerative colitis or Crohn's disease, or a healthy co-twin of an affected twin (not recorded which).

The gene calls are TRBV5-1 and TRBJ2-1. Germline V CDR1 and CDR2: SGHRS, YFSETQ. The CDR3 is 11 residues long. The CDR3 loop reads CASSPANEQFF. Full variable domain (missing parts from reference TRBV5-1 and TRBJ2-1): KAGVTQTPRYLIKTRGQQVTLSCSPISGHRSVSWYQQTPGQGLQFLFEYFSETQRNKGNFPGRFSGRQFSNSRSEMNVSTLELGDSALYLCASSPANEQFFGPGTRLTVL.

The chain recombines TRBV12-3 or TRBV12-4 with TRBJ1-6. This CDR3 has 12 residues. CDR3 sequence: CASSLKRSPLHF.

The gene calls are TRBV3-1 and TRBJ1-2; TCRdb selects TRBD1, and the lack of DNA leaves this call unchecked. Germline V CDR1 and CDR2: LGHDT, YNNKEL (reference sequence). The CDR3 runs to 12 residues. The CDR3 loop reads CASSRDRVGYTF.

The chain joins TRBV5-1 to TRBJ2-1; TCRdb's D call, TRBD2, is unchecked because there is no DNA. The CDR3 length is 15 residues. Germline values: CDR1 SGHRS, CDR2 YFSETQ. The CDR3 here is CASSRTSGSYNEQFF.

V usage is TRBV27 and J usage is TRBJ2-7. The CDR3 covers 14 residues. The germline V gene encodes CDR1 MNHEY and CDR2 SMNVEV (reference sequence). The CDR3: CASSLRREYYEQYF.

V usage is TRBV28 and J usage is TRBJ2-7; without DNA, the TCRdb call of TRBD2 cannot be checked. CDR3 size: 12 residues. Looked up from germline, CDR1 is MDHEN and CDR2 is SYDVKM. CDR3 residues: CASRTSHGEQYF.

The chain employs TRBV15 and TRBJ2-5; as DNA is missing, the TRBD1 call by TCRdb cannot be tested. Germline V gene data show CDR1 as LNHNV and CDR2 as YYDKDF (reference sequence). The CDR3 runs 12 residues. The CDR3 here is CATSRDLGQGSF.

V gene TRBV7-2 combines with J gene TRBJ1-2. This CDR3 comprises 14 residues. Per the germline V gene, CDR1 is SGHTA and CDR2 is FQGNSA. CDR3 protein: CASSLNSRSSGYTF. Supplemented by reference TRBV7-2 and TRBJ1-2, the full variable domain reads GAGVSQSPSNKVTEKGKDVELRCDPISGHTALYWYRQSLGQGLEFLIYFQGNSAPDKSGLPSDRFSAERTGGSVSTLTIQRTQQEDSAVYLCASSLNSRSSGYTFGSGTRLTVV.

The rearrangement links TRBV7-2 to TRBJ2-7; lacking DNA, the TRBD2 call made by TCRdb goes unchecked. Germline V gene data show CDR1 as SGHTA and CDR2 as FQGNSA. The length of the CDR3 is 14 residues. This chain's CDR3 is CATRTAGSSYEQYF.

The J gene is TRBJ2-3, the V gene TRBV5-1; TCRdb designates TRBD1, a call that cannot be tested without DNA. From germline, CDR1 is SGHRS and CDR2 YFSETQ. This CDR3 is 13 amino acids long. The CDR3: CASRGQGTDTQYF.

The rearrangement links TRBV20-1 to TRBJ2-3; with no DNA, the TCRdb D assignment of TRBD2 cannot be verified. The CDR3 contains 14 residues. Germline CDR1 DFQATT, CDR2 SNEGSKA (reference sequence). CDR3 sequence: CSARALVGTDTQYF.

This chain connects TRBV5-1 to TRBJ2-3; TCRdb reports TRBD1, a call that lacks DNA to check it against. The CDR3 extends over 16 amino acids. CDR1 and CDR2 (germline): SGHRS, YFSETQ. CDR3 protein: CASSPWTGGSTDTQYF.